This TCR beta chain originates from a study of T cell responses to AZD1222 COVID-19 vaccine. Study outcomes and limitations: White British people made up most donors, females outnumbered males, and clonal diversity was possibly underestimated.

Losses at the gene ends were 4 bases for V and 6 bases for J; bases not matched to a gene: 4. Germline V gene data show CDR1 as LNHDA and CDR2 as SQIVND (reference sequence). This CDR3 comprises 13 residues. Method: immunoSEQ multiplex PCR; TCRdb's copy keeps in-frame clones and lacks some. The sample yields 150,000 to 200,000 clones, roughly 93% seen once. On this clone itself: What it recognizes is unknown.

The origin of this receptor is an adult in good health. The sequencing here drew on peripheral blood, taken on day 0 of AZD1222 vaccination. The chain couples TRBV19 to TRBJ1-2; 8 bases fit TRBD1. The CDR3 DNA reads TGTGCCAGTAGTAGACAGGGGCCGGATGGCTACACCTTC. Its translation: CASSRQGPDGYTF.